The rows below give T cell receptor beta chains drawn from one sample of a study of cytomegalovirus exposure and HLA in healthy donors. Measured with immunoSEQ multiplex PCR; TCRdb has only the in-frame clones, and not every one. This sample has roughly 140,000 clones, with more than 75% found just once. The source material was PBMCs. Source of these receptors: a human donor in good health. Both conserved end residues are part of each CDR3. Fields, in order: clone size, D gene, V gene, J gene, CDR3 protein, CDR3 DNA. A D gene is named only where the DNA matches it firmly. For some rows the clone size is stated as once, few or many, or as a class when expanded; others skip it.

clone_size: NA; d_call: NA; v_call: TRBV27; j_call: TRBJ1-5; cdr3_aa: CASSSSTGLGNQPQHF; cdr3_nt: TGTGCCAGCAGTTCCTCAACAGGGTTGGGCAATCAGCCCCAGCATTTT
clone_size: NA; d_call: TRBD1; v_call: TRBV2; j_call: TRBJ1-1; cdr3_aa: CASSSTGGDTEAFF; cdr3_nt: TGTGCCAGCAGTTCGACAGGGGGAGACACTGAAGCTTTCTTT
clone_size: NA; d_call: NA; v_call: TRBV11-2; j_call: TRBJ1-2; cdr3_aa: CASSQNRVQYGYTF; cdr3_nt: TGTGCCAGCAGTCAGAACAGGGTGCAGTATGGCTACACCTTC
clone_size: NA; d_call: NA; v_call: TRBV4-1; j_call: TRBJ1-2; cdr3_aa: CASSQDSGTFYGYTF; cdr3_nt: TGCGCCAGCAGCCAAGATTCCGGGACTTTCTATGGCTACACCTTC
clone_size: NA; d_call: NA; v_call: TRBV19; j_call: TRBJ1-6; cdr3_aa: CASRVNRNENSPLHF; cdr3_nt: TGTGCCAGTAGGGTCAACAGGAACGAGAATTCACCCCTCCACTTT
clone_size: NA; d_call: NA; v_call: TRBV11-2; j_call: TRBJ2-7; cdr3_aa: CASSQGVQSYEQYF; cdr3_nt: TGTGCCAGCAGCCAAGGGGTCCAGTCCTACGAGCAGTACTTC
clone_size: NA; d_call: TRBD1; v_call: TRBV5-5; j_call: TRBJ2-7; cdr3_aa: CASSFDRGQTYEQYF; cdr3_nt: TGTGCCAGCAGCTTCGACAGGGGGCAAACCTACGAGCAGTACTTC
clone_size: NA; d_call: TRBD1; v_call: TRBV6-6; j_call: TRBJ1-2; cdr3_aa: CASSMLGTGDDYGYTF; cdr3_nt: TGTGCCAGCAGTATGCTTGGGACAGGGGACGACTATGGCTACACCTTC
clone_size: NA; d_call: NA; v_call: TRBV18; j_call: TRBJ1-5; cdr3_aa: CASSREARSNQPQHF; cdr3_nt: TGTGCCAGCTCACGGGAGGCGAGGAGCAATCAGCCCCAGCATTTT
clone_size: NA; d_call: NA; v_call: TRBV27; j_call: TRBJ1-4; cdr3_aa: CASSHEGEEKLFF; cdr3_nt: TGTGCCAGCAGTCACGAGGGGGAGGAAAAACTGTTTTTT
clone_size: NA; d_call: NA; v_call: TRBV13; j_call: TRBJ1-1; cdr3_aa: CASSLAENTEAFF; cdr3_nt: TGTGCCAGCAGCTTGGCAGAGAACACTGAAGCTTTCTTT
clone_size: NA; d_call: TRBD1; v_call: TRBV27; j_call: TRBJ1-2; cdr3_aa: CASSATGEYGYTF; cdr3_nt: TGTGCCAGCAGCGCCACAGGGGAATATGGCTACACCTTC
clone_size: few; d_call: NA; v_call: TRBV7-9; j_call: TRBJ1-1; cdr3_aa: CASSLGMNTEAFF; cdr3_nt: TGTGCCAGCAGCTTAGGTATGAACACTGAAGCTTTCTTT
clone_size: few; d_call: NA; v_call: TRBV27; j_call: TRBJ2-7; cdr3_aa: CASSYQGGGAYEQYF; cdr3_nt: TGTGCCAGCAGCTATCAAGGAGGGGGGGCCTACGAGCAGTACTTC
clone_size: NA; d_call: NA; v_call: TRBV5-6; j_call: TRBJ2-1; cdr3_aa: CASSSGGRQFF; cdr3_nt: TGTGCCAGCAGCTCGGGTGGTCGGCAGTTCTTC
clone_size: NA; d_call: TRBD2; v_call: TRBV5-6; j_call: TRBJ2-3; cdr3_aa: CASSLEGGGGRGDTQYF; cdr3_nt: TGTGCCAGCAGCTTGGAGGGCGGCGGGGGGAGAGGAGATACGCAGTATTTT
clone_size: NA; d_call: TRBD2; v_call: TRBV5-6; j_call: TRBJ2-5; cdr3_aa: CASSSWEVAGRETQYF; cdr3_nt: TGTGCCAGCAGCTCGTGGGAGGTAGCGGGAAGAGAGACCCAGTACTTC
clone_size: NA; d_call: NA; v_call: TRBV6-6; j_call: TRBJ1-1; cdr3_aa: CASSYSASTEAFF; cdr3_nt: TGTGCCAGCAGTTACTCGGCCAGCACTGAAGCTTTCTTT
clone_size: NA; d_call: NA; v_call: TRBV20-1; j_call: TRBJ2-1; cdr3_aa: CSALTNNEQFF; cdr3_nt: TGCAGTGCTTTAACTAACAATGAGCAGTTCTTC
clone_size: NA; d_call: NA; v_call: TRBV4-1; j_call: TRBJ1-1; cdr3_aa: CASSQESGVNTEAFF; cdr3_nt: TGCGCCAGCAGCCAAGAATCAGGGGTGAACACTGAAGCTTTCTTT
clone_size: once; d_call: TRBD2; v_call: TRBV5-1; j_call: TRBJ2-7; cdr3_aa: CASSEGSGRSYEQYF; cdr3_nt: TGCGCCAGCAGCGAAGGGAGCGGGAGGTCCTACGAGCAGTACTTC
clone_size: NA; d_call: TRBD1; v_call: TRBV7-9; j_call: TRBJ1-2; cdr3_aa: CASSLVLGQGEISYTF; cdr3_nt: TGTGCCAGCAGCTTAGTGTTGGGACAGGGGGAAATTAGCTACACCTTC
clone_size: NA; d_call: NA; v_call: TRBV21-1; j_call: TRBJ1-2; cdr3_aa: CASSKAPGIGGYTF; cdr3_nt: TGTGCCAGCAGCAAAGCACCAGGGATAGGTGGCTACACCTTC
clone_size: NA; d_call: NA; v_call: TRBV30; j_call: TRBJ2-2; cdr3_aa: CAWRFERRTGELFF; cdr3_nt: TGTGCCTGGAGGTTTGAGCGTAGGACCGGGGAGCTGTTTTTT
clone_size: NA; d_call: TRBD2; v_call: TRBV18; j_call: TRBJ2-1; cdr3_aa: CASSPRTSGQLGEQFF; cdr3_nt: TGTGCCAGCTCACCACGGACTAGCGGGCAATTAGGTGAGCAGTTCTTC
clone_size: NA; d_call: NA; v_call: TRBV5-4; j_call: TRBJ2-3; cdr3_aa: CASSLERVADTQYF; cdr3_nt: TGTGCCAGCAGCTTGGAGCGCGTCGCAGATACGCAGTATTTT
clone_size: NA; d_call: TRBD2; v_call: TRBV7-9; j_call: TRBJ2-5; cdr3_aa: CASSLGRAGRETQYF; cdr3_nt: TGTGCCAGCAGCTTAGGTCGAGCGGGGAGGGAGACCCAGTACTTC
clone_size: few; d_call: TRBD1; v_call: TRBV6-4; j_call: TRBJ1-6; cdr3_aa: CASSERQGGSPLHF; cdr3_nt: TGTGCCAGCAGTGAACGACAGGGTGGCTCACCCCTCCACTTT
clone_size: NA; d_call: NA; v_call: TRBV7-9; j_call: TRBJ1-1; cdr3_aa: CASSPPILVNTEAFF; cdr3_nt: TGTGCCAGCAGCCCGCCCATACTGGTGAACACTGAAGCTTTCTTT
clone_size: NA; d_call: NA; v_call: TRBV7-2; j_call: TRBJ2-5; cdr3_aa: CASSRGIGETQYF; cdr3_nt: TGTGCCAGCAGTCGCGGGATAGGGGAGACCCAGTACTTC
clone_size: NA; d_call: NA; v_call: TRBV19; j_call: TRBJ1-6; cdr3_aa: CASSPRQNTNNSPLHF; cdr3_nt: TGTGCCAGTAGTCCGAGACAGAATACTAATAATTCACCCCTCCACTTT
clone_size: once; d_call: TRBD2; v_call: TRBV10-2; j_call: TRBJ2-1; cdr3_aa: CASSDRGVLEQFF; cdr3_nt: TGCGCCAGCAGTGATCGGGGGGTGCTTGAGCAGTTCTTC
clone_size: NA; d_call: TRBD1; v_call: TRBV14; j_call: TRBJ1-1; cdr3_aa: CASSQERGTGPPMSSAFF; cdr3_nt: TGTGCCAGCAGCCAAGAGCGGGGGACAGGACCTCCCATGAGTTCAGCTTTCTTT
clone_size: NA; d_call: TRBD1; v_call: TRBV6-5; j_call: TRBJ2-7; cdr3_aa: CASSSSGTGGNEQYF; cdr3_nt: TGTGCCAGCAGTTCCTCCGGGACAGGGGGTAACGAGCAGTACTTC
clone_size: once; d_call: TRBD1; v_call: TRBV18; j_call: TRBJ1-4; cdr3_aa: CASSLDRANEKLFF; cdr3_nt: TGTGCCAGCTCACTGGACAGGGCTAATGAAAAACTGTTTTTT
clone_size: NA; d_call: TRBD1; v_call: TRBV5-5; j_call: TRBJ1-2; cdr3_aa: CASSLGQGAGNYGYTF; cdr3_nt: TGTGCCAGCAGCTTGGGACAGGGGGCCGGAAACTATGGCTACACCTTC
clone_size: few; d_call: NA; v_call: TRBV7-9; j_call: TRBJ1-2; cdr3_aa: CASSSGQNGGYTF; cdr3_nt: TGTGCCAGCAGCTCCGGACAGAATGGTGGCTACACCTTC
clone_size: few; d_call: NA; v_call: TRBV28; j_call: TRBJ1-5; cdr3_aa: CASSSHQWQGNQPQHF; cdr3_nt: TGTGCCAGCAGTTCGCATCAATGGCAGGGCAATCAGCCCCAGCATTTT
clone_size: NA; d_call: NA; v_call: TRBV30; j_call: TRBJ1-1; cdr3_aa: CAWSGIPGDWGLAFF; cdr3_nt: TGTGCCTGGAGTGGAATTCCGGGAGACTGGGGCCTGGCTTTCTTT
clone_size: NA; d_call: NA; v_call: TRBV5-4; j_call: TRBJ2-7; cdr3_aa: CASSRWAGSYEQYF; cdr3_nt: TGTGCCAGCAGCCGGTGGGCGGGTTCCTACGAGCAGTACTTC
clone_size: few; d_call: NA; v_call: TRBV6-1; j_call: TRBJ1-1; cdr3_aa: CASSEGDSPEAFF; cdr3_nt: TGTGCCAGCAGTGAAGGTGACAGCCCAGAAGCTTTCTTT
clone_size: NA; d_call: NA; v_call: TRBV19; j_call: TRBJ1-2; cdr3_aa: CASSIDLAGLKPNYGYTF; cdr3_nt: TGTGCCAGTAGTATAGATCTGGCAGGGCTGAAACCTAACTATGGCTACACCTTC
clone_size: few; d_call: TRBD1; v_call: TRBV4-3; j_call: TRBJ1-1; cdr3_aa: CASSSGTGNTEAFF; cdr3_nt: TGCGCCAGCAGCTCAGGGACAGGGAACACTGAAGCTTTCTTT
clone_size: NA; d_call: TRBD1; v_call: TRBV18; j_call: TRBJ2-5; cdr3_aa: CASSTQGTGAQETQYF; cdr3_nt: TGTGCCAGCTCAACACAAGGGACAGGCGCTCAAGAGACCCAGTACTTC
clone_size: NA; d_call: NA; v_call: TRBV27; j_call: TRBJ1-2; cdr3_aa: CASSSLLGRPYYGYTF; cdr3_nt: TGTGCCAGCAGTTCACTCCTCGGCAGGCCGTACTATGGCTACACCTTC
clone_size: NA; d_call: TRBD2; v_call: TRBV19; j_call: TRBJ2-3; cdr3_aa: CASRLLAGPTDTQYF; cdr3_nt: TGTGCCAGTAGGTTGCTAGCGGGACCCACAGATACGCAGTATTTT
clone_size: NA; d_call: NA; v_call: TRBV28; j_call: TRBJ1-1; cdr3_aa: CASSPGGETEAFF; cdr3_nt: TGTGCCAGCAGTCCCGGGGGGGAAACTGAAGCTTTCTTT
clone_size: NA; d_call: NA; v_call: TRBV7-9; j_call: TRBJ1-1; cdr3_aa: CASSQPQGGRGAFF; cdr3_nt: TGTGCCAGCAGCCAACCCCAGGGCGGAAGGGGAGCTTTCTTT
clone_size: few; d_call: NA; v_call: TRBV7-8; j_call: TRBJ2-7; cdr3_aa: CASSLVGVQGHVLGGKYF; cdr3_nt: TGTGCCAGCAGCTTAGTGGGGGTCCAGGGACACGTACTGGGGGGGAAGTACTTC
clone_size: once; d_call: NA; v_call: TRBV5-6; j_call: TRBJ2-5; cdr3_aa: CASSLYSQSVWTQYF; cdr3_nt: TGTGCCAGCAGCTTGTACAGTCAGTCTGTGTGGACCCAGTACTTC
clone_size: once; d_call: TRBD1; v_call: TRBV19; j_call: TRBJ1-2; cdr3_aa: CASSIVGTGTMTNYGYTF; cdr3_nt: TGTGCCAGTAGTATAGTCGGGACAGGGACCATGACGAACTATGGCTACACCTTC
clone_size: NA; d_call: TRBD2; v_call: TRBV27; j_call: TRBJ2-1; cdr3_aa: CASRPGLVFSDEQFF; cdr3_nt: TGTGCCAGCAGGCCGGGACTAGTTTTTTCCGATGAGCAGTTCTTC
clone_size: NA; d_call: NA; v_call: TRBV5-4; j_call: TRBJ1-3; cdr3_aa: CASSLASGRVGGNTIYF; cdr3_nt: TGTGCCAGCAGCTTGGCCAGTGGCAGGGTTGGAGGAAACACCATATATTTT